This is a list of T cell receptor beta chains from one sample in a study of cytomegalovirus exposure and HLA in healthy donors. The repertoire was sequenced with immunoSEQ multiplex PCR; TCRdb's copy has only in-frame clones and lacks some. This sample lists 200,000 or so clones; its ten largest clones have 1.1%. Sequenced sample: PBMCs. The source is a girl aged 2 to 9 in good health and CMV-seropositive. CDR3s include the opening cysteine and the closing phenylalanine or tryptophan. D genes are given only for firm matches.

D: TRBD2; J: TRBJ2-7; V: TRBV29-1; CDR3: CSVVAGVYEQYF; DNA: TGCAGCGTTGTGGCGGGAGTTTACGAGCAGTACTTC
D: TRBD1; J: TRBJ2-7; V: TRBV28; CDR3: CASSLSGGSYEQYF; DNA: TGTGCCAGCAGTTTATCAGGGGGCTCCTACGAGCAGTACTTC
D: NA; J: TRBJ2-7; V: TRBV11-2; CDR3: CASSLAAGRAYEQYF; DNA: TGTGCCAGCAGCTTAGCAGCGGGCAGAGCCTACGAGCAGTACTTC
D: NA; J: TRBJ1-5; V: TRBV6-1; CDR3: CASSERYSNQPQHF; DNA: TGTGCCAGCAGTGAACGGTATAGCAATCAGCCCCAGCATTTT
D: NA; J: TRBJ2-1; V: TRBV9; CDR3: CASSVRGSVYNEQFF; DNA: TGTGCCAGCAGCGTACGGGGTTCCGTCTACAATGAGCAGTTCTTC
D: NA; J: TRBJ2-3; V: TRBV18; CDR3: CASSPPGASSTDTQYF; DNA: TGTGCCAGCTCACCACCGGGGGCGTCGAGCACAGATACGCAGTATTTT
D: NA; J: TRBJ1-1; V: TRBV5-1; CDR3: CASSLGRGDTEAFF; DNA: TGCGCCAGCAGCTTAGGCAGGGGTGACACTGAAGCTTTCTTT
D: TRBD2; J: TRBJ2-7; V: TRBV7-9; CDR3: CASSHWTSGSIYEQYF; DNA: TGTGCCAGCAGCCACTGGACTAGCGGGAGTATCTACGAGCAGTACTTC
D: NA; J: TRBJ1-2; V: TRBV7-9; CDR3: CASTMGPGHLYGYTF; DNA: TGTGCCAGCACCATGGGTCCAGGGCACCTCTATGGCTACACCTTC
D: TRBD1; J: TRBJ2-5; V: TRBV7-2; CDR3: CASSPTRGQSPKYF; DNA: TGTGCCAGCAGCCCAACCAGGGGACAGTCCCCGAAGTACTTC
D: NA; J: TRBJ2-2; V: TRBV5-8; CDR3: CASWTGELFF; DNA: TGTGCCAGCTGGACAGGGGAGCTGTTTTTT
D: TRBD1; J: TRBJ1-4; V: TRBV19; CDR3: CASSRETGGDEKLFF; DNA: TGTGCCAGTAGCCGAGAAACAGGGGGAGATGAAAAACTGTTTTTT
D: NA; J: TRBJ2-1; V: TRBV10-2; CDR3: CASMRGRGTGAEQFF; DNA: TGCGCCAGCATGAGGGGGCGCGGGACGGGCGCTGAGCAGTTCTTC